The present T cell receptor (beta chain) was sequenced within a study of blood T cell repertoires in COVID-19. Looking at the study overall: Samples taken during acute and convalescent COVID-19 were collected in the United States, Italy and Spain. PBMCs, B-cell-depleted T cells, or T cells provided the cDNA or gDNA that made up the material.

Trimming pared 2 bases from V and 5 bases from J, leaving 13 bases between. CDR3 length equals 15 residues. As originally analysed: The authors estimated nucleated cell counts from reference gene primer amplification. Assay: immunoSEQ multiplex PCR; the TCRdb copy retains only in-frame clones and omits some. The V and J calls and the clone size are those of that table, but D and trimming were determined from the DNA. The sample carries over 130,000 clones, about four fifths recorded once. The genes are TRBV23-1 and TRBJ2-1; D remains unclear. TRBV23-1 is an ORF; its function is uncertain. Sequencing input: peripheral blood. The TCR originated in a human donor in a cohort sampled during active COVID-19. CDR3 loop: CASSQAIVLNNEQFF. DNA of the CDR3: TGCGCCAGCAGTCAAGCTATTGTCCTTAACAATGAGCAGTTCTTC.